This entry concerns a single T cell receptor beta chain. The antigen remains undetermined. Time point: week 35, safety follow-up. A single vaccine dose contained 300 ug of mutant IDH1 20-mer peptide, and topical imiquimod was used with it. This entry comes from a study of a mutant IDH1 vaccine in newly diagnosed glioma. At the level of the study: Vaccine administration was initiated 4-6 weeks following radiotherapy alone, or with temozolomide cycles. The therapy given earlier, which was standard therapy, consisted of radiotherapy, temozolomide, or both, and most of the patients received both.

Sequencing was performed with immunoSEQ multiplex PCR; in TCRdb, only in-frame clones are kept and a portion is missing. The profile shows about 48,000 clones, approximately 80% of them singletons. V was trimmed by 6 bases and J by 5 bases, leaving 19 bases between them. CDR1 is SNHLY and CDR2 is FYNNEI in the germline V gene. This CDR3 has 15 amino acids. This clonotype originated in a man aged 35 to 55 with glioma. The chain couples TRBV2 to TRBJ1-2, with a possible D match to TRBD1 (5 bases). The input for sequencing was PBMCs, taken from a glioma patient whose treatment included an IDH1 peptide vaccine. The CDR3 nucleotides are TGTGCCAGCAGGCGGGAGGGAGGACACATTTATGGCTACACCTTC. This encodes CASRREGGHIYGYTF.